The 16 T cell receptor beta chains presented below share a single source sample, sequenced in a study of lymphopenia after photon versus proton radiotherapy. TCRdb's table, derived via immunoSEQ multiplex PCR, lists solely in-frame clones and lacks some. The sample includes about 50,000 clones, 80% to 95% of them seen just once. Material: peripheral blood, obtained from a patient treated with photon-based radiotherapy. The receptor set was obtained from a woman in her 40s with cholangiocarcinoma.

The chain couples TRBV15 to TRBJ1-1, with no clear D. There are 13 residues in the CDR3. Germline values: CDR1 LNHNV, CDR2 YYDKDF (reference sequence). V was pared by 3 bases and J by 4 bases, with 9 bases between. The CDR3: CATSRTVGTEAFF. The CDR3 DNA follows: TGTGCCACCAGCAGGACGGTGGGCACTGAAGCTTTCTTT.

The chain is built from TRBV7-2 and TRBJ2-1, with D uncertain. The germline gives CDR1 SGHTA, CDR2 FQGNSA. The CDR3 length is 15 residues. V gave up 4 bases and J gave up 6 bases, with 16 bases separating them. The CDR3 nucleotides read TGTGCCAGCAGCTCCGTTTTTATAGCCACCAATGAGCAGTTCTTC. Encoded protein: CASSSVFIATNEQFF. Based on the CDR3 plus reference TRBV7-2 and TRBJ2-1, the full variable domain is GAGVSQSPSNKVTEKGKDVELRCDPISGHTALYWYRQSLGQGLEFLIYFQGNSAPDKSGLPSDRFSAERTGGSVSTLTIQRTQQEDSAVYLCASSSVFIATNEQFFGPGTRLTVL.

This clone has only one observation. J is TRBJ1-1 and V is TRBV5-4; 7 bases line up with TRBD1. Germline loops: CDR1 SGHNT, CDR2 YYREEE (reference sequence). The CDR3 contains 15 residues. J was trimmed by 3 bases and V by 2 bases; bases with no gene match: 7. The CDR3 coding sequence is TGTGCCAGCAGCTTAAGGGGGCGATTGGACACTGAAGCTTTCTTT. It specifies CASSLRGRLDTEAFF.

This clone has only one observation. This sequence joins TRBV5-8 and TRBJ1-1; TRBD1 matches at 9 bases. The length of the CDR3 is 15 residues. Germline V CDR1 and CDR2: SGHTS, YDEGEE. V gave up 4 bases and J gave up 1 base; unmatched junction bases: 5. In nucleotides, the CDR3 is TGTGCCAGCAGCAGAGGACAGGGGCGGAACACTGAAGCTTTCTTT. Its translation: CASSRGQGRNTEAFF.

The V and J genes are TRBV4-3 and TRBJ2-7; a possible D gene is TRBD2 (6 bases). The V end lost 3 bases, the J end lost 4 bases, and 16 bases lay between the germline ends. The CDR3 is made up of 15 amino acids. Germline V gives CDR1 LGHNA, CDR2 YSLEER. In nucleotides, the CDR3 is TGCGCCAGCAGCCAGTCCGCCACAGGAGGGTACGAGCAGTACTTC. It codes for CASSQSATGGYEQYF.

This clone came up a few times. The chain joins TRBV7-2 to TRBJ1-4; the match to TRBD1 covers 7 bases. V shed 2 bases and J 5 bases; nucleotides not matched to a gene: 8. The CDR3 has 16 residues. Germline-derived CDR1 and CDR2 are SGHTA and FQGNSA. CDR3 amino acids: CASSLSTGGGNEKLFF. In nucleotides, the CDR3 is TGTGCCAGCAGCTTAAGTACTGGAGGGGGCAATGAAAAACTGTTTTTT.

J is TRBJ2-5 and V is TRBV2, with TRBD2 matching over 10 bases. This CDR3 spans 15 amino acids. V lost 8 bases and J lost 5; bases outside the gene matches: 11. The germline V gene encodes CDR1 SNHLY and CDR2 FYNNEI. CDR3 region: CASATNLAGGETQYF. The CDR3 nucleotides are TGTGCCAGCGCTACGAATTTAGCGGGGGGTGAGACCCAGTACTTC.

This clone was seen only once. This chain uses TRBV19 with TRBJ2-2; a weak D match, TRBD2 (6 bases). There are 13 residues in the CDR3. Germline loops: CDR1 LNHDA, CDR2 SQIVND (reference sequence). Trimming removed 3 bases from V and 6 bases from J, with 8 bases in between. The DNA of the CDR3 is TGTGCCAGTAGTATGGAGGGCGCCGGGGAGCTGTTTTTT. It encodes CASSMEGAGELFF.

The genes are TRBV6-6 and TRBJ2-1; 10 bases agree with TRBD2. Germline CDR1 is MNHNY and CDR2 is SVGAGI (reference sequence). J was trimmed by 8 bases and V by 4 bases; bases with no gene match: 11. CDR3 length: 16 residues. The CDR3 protein is CASSLNSGGARDEQFF. CDR3 bases: TGTGCCAGCAGTTTGAACAGCGGGGGGGCCAGGGATGAGCAGTTCTTC.

The chain carries TRBV29-1 and TRBJ2-3, with 9 bases aligning to TRBD2. Germline CDR1 reads SQVTM; CDR2 reads ANQGSEA. V shed 3 bases, J shed 0 bases, and the junction held 4 bases outside the gene matches. The CDR3 covers 15 residues. Here the CDR3 reads CSVEGTSGSTDTQYF. CDR3 in DNA: TGCAGCGTTGAGGGTACTAGCGGGAGCACAGATACGCAGTATTTT.

The rearrangement joins TRBV27 to TRBJ2-3, with D possibly being TRBD1 (5 bases). This CDR3 has 15 amino acids. Trimming cost V 5 bases and J 6 bases, with 18 bases left between them. Germline V gene sequence: CDR1 MNHEY, CDR2 SMNVEV (reference sequence). In nucleotides, the CDR3 is TGTGCCAGCAGTCTCGAACCGGCCAGGGCGGATACGCAGTATTTT. Its protein product is CASSLEPARADTQYF.

The count of this clone is one. The chain combines TRBV5-1 with TRBJ2-7, with 16 bases identical to TRBD2. Germline CDR1 SGHRS, CDR2 YFSETQ. Unmatched junction bases numbered 14, after V lost 0 bases and J lost 5 bases. This CDR3 has 20 amino acids. The CDR3 DNA reads as TGCGCCAGCAGCTTGGCCGGGACTAGCGGGAGGGCCTTGTCCTTCCACGAGCAGTACTTC. It is translated as CASSLAGTSGRALSFHEQYF.

The chain employs TRBV2 and TRBJ1-5, with D uncertain. Germline V gene sequence: CDR1 SNHLY, CDR2 FYNNEI. The CDR3 is 14 residues long. V lost 3 bases, J lost 5 bases, and 11 bases lay in between. CDR3 sequence: CASSEKALYQPQHF. The CDR3 DNA sequence: TGTGCCAGCAGTGAGAAGGCATTGTATCAGCCCCAGCATTTT.

The CDR3 is CASSQDVEGRAQAFF. CDR3 bases: TGCGCCAGCAGCCAAGATGTAGAGGGGCGAGCCCAGGCTTTCTTT. The rearrangement uses TRBV4-1 and TRBJ1-1; tentatively, D is TRBD1 (5 bases). Germline assignment: CDR1 MGHRA and CDR2 YSYEKL. CDR3 size: 15 residues. Trimming took 0 bases from V and 11 from J, leaving 19 bases between them.

This clone has just one count. The CDR3 DNA sequence: TGTGCCAGCAGGCGTACACAGACAGTACCCGGGGGCTACACCTTC. It yields the protein CASRRTQTVPGGYTF. The chain combines TRBV6-4 with TRBJ1-2; maybe TRBD1 (5 bases). This CDR3 is 15 amino acids long. CDR1 and CDR2 (germline): MRHNA, SNTAGT. The V end was cut by 6 bases, the J end by 8 bases, with 22 bases between.

The genes are TRBV30 and TRBJ2-7, with 12 bases that match TRBD2. Germline V gene lookup returns CDR1 GTSNPN and CDR2 SVGIG (reference sequence). J gave up 2 bases and V 2 bases, and 1 base lay outside the gene matches. This CDR3 spans 14 amino acids. In DNA, the CDR3 is TGTGCCTGGAGTCGGACTAGCGGGGCCTACGAGCAGTACTTC. Translating it yields CAWSRTSGAYEQYF. The full variable domain, completed using reference TRBV30 and TRBJ2-7, is SQTIHQWPATLVQPVGSPLSLECTVEGTSNPNLYWYRQAAGRGLQLLFYSVGIGQISSEVPQNLSASRPQDRQFILSSKKLLLSDSGFYLCAWSRTSGAYEQYFGPGTRLTVT.